This T cell receptor (beta chain) was sequenced in a study of regulatory T cells in long-lasting Graves disease. Described time point: persistent/refractory GD, antithyroid drugs over 5 years with positive TRAb. Extracted PBMC RNA gave rise to the TCR library. The table lists this clonotype with many counts. The TCR beta library used iRepertoire HTBI primers with Arm-PCR amplification of CDR3. TCRdb re-called the multiplex PCR reads through MiXCR, storing one row per CDR3 protein. The data hold a few hundred thousand distinct CDR3 sequences, with approximately 21% observed a single time. The TCR originated in a female donor with Graves disease. Sequencing was performed on peripheral blood mononuclear cells (PBMCs), taken when the disease was refractory, from a patient treated with antithyroid drugs.

CDR3 region: CASTPGTGRETQYF. CDR3 coding DNA: TGCGCCAGCACCCCTGGGACAGGGAGGGAGACCCAGTACTTC. The chain combines TRBV5-1 with TRBJ2-5; 9 bases agree with TRBD1. CDR1 and CDR2 (germline): SGHRS, YFSETQ. After removal of 6 bases from V and 5 bases from J, the junction contained 8 bases not matched to a gene. The CDR3 loop spans 14 amino acids.